This TCR beta chain stems from a study of blood T cells in healthy people across ages. Using a J-beta primer mix together with a sample-barcoded 5' primer, a second PCR was run for roughly 6 to 11 cycles. TCRdb reprocessed the 5' RACE reads via MiXCR and lists one record per CDR3 protein. Of about 720,000 distinct CDR3 sequences detected, approximately 25% appear once; the ten largest clones hold roughly 3.5%. Germline V gene sequence: CDR1 LGHDT, CDR2 YNNKEL (reference sequence). This CDR3 comprises 16 residues. The V and J ends lost 5 bases and 3 bases, in that order; junction bases with no gene match: 12. Another study also made use of these data, one on T cells of mothers and their children.

The receptor was derived from a boy younger than 18 in good health. The sequenced material came from blood. This chain joins TRBV3-1 and TRBJ2-7; 8 bases map to TRBD1. The CDR3 region has the DNA TGTGCCAGCAGCAAAAAAAAAACAGGGGGAGACTACGAGCAGTACTTC. This codes for CASSKKKTGGDYEQYF.